These 25 T cell receptor beta chains were sequenced from one sample in a study of glioma-infiltrating T cells after dendritic cell vaccination. Measured with immunoSEQ multiplex PCR; TCRdb has only the in-frame clones, and not every one. The data contain around 72,000 clones, 80% to 85% of them seen just once; the ten biggest clones take up 6.5% to 10%. Sequenced material: blood, taken before dendritic cell vaccination. The source is a human donor with glioblastoma.

The gene calls are TRBV6-1 and TRBJ2-1, with 11 positions matching TRBD1. The V and J ends lost 6 bases and 8 bases, in that order; junction bases with no gene match: 9. The germline CDR1 and CDR2 sequences are MNHNS and SASEGT. This CDR3 comprises 15 residues. The CDR3 DNA follows: TGTGCCAGCAGCGCTCCCGGGACAGGGGGGGATGAGCAGTTCTTC. This sequence encodes CASSAPGTGGDEQFF.

The CDR3 sequence is CATSRDGRNNQPQHF. CDR3 nucleotide sequence: TGTGCCACCAGCAGAGATGGTAGAAACAATCAGCCCCAGCATTTT. The chain is built from TRBV15 and TRBJ1-5; D gene unclear. V was shortened by 0 bases and J by 3 bases, with 9 bases between the two germline ends. CDR1 and CDR2 from the germline V gene are LNHNV and YYDKDF (reference sequence). The CDR3 is 15 residues long.

The chain is built from TRBV6-5 and TRBJ2-3, with 7 bases fitting TRBD2. The germline V gene encodes CDR1 MNHEY and CDR2 SVGAGI. Unmatched junction bases numbered 6, after V lost 6 bases and J lost 0 bases. The CDR3 length is 15 residues. The CDR3 spells CASRMSGASTDTQYF. CDR3 in DNA: TGTGCCAGCAGGATGAGCGGGGCAAGCACAGATACGCAGTATTTT.

Points on this clone: Within the sample, other DNA sequences also encode this same CDR3. The J gene is TRBJ1-6, the V gene TRBV6-5; 7 bases line up with TRBD1. V lost 2 bases to trimming and J lost 4 bases; unmatched junction nucleotides: 2. CDR1 and CDR2 (germline): MNHEY, SVGAGI. CDR3 length: 15 residues. CDR3 in amino acids: CASSYKGAYNSPLHF. The DNA for the CDR3 is TGTGCCAGCAGTTACAAGGGGGCTTATAATTCACCCCTCCACTTT.

The chain is built from TRBV10-3 and TRBJ1-1, with 9 bases matching TRBD1. The CDR3 is 14 amino acids. V was clipped by 5 bases and J by 5 bases; unmatched bases: 6. Germline CDR1 ENHRY, CDR2 SYGVKD. The CDR3 DNA reads TGTGCCATCAGTACTTACAGGGGGCAGACTGAAGCTTTCTTT. Its translation is CAISTYRGQTEAFF.

The chain recombines TRBV5-1 with TRBJ2-2, with a weak D call TRBD1 (5 bases). V dropped 2 bases and J dropped 5 bases, with 16 bases sitting between them. CDR1 is SGHRS and CDR2 is YFSETQ in the germline V gene. The CDR3 totals 16 residues. The CDR3 spells CASSLGFQGRTGELFF. The CDR3 bases are TGCGCCAGCAGCTTAGGGTTCCAGGGTAGAACCGGGGAGCTGTTTTTT.

The chain joins TRBV19 to TRBJ1-1; 8 bases are a match to TRBD1. The CDR3 spans 15 residues. Germline CDR1 and CDR2: LNHDA and SQIVND (reference sequence). Unmatched junction bases numbered 7, after V lost 5 bases and J lost 2 bases. For the CDR3, the DNA is TGTGCCAGTAGTTCCAGGGGGCTTAACAACACTGAAGCTTTCTTT. As protein: CASSSRGLNNTEAFF.

The chain is built from TRBV19 and TRBJ2-1, with 11 positions matching TRBD2. Losses at the gene ends were 7 bases for V and 4 bases for J; bases not matched to a gene: 18. There are 19 residues in the CDR3. CDR1 and CDR2 (germline): LNHDA, SQIVND (reference sequence). CDR3 amino acids: CASTPGQGEGLAVYNEQFF. For the CDR3, the DNA is TGTGCCAGTACCCCAGGACAGGGTGAGGGACTAGCGGTTTACAATGAGCAGTTCTTC. Looking up the rest from reference TRBV19 and TRBJ2-1 gives the full variable domain: DGGITQSPKYLFRKEGQNVTLSCEQNLNHDAMYWYRQDPGQGLRLIYYSQIVNDFQKGDIAEGYSVSREKKESFPLTVTSAQKNPTAFYLCASTPGQGEGLAVYNEQFFGPGTRLTVL.

The chain recombines TRBV4-2 with TRBJ2-3; 10 bases agree with TRBD2. V lost 1 base to trimming and J lost 0 bases; unmatched junction nucleotides: 7. The CDR3 loop spans 18 amino acids. Looked up from germline, CDR1 is LGHNA and CDR2 is YNFKEQ. The CDR3 nucleotides are TGTGCCAGCAGCCAAGGGTATAGCGGGGGGCCTAGCACAGATACGCAGTATTTT. Encoded protein: CASSQGYSGGPSTDTQYF.

The chain couples TRBV21-1 to TRBJ1-1; TRBD1 is the table's D call, not checked against the DNA. TRBV21-1 is a recognized pseudogene. There are 16 residues in the CDR3. The CDR3 nucleotides read TGTGCCAGCAGCCGCCCTAGGAGACAGACGAACACTGAAGCTTTCTTT. Its protein is CASSRPRRQTNTEAFF.

The genes are TRBV7-8 and TRBJ1-1, with a tentative D call TRBD1 (6 bases). Deletions cut 2 bases from V and 0 bases from J, with 13 bases between. The germline gives CDR1 SGHVS, CDR2 FQNEAQ. The CDR3 has 16 residues. CDR3 sequence reads: CASSLPDRPMNTEAFF. CDR3 in DNA: TGTGCCAGCAGCTTACCCGACAGGCCCATGAACACTGAAGCTTTCTTT.

The CDR3 region is CASSLGRRGNRKETQYF. The CDR3 bases are TGTGCCAGCAGCTTGGGCCGGCGGGGTAATCGGAAAGAGACCCAGTACTTC. The chain combines TRBV5-4 with TRBJ2-5; possibly TRBD2 for D (6 bases). This CDR3 is 17 amino acids long. Germline-derived CDR1 and CDR2 are SGHNT and YYREEE (reference sequence). V lost 0 bases, J lost 3 bases, and 18 bases lay in between.

This clone was counted a few times. V usage is TRBV5-1 and J usage is TRBJ1-1; D may be TRBD1 (6 bases). This CDR3 comprises 17 residues. The V and J ends lost 0 bases and 1 base respectively, with 16 bases between them. Germline values: CDR1 SGHRS, CDR2 YFSETQ. The CDR3 loop is CASSLAPGGPWNTEAFF. DNA of the CDR3: TGCGCCAGCAGCTTGGCCCCGGGGGGCCCGTGGAACACTGAAGCTTTCTTT.

The V call is TRBV7-2, the J call TRBJ2-1, with 8 nucleotides matching TRBD2. The length of the CDR3 is 13 residues. Germline values: CDR1 SGHTA, CDR2 FQGNSA. Trimming at V came to 5 bases and at J to 10 bases, leaving 7 bases not matched to a gene. The CDR3 loop reads CASSQTQRGEQFF. The CDR3, as DNA: TGTGCCAGCAGCCAAACCCAGCGGGGGGAGCAGTTCTTC.

The CDR3 nucleotides are TGCAGCGTTGAAGGCCTGACAGGGAGAACCTACGAGCAGTACTTC. It specifies CSVEGLTGRTYEQYF. The chain joins TRBV29-1 to TRBJ2-7, with 7 bases fitting TRBD1. The CDR3 extends over 15 amino acids. The junction had 8 bases not matched to a gene; V was cut back by 1 base and J by 2 bases. Germline V CDR1 and CDR2: SQVTM, ANQGSEA.

In its sample, this clone was seen a few times. V usage is TRBV6-6 and J usage is TRBJ2-7; TRBD1 aligns across 7 bases. The junction had 4 bases not matched to a gene; V was cut back by 6 bases and J by 2 bases. The CDR3 loop spans 13 amino acids. Germline loops: CDR1 MNHNY, CDR2 SVGAGI (reference sequence). The CDR3 DNA reads as TGTGCCAGCAGAATTCAGGGGGCCTACGAGCAGTACTTC. Translating gives CASRIQGAYEQYF.

The rearrangement uses TRBV11-2 and TRBJ2-2; D is perhaps TRBD1 (5 bases). The V gene lost 5 bases and the J gene lost 1 base, with 11 bases spanning the gap. This CDR3 region has 15 residues. Germline V gene lookup returns CDR1 SGHAT and CDR2 FQNNGV. This CDR3 reads CASSKQDKNTGELFF. For the CDR3, the DNA is TGTGCCAGCAGCAAACAGGACAAGAACACCGGGGAGCTGTTTTTT.

CDR3 amino acids: CASSSANRGGFDEQYF. The DNA for the CDR3 is TGCGCCAGCAGCTCCGCCAACAGGGGAGGATTTGACGAGCAGTACTTC. V and J are TRBV4-1 and TRBJ2-5; D is perhaps TRBD1 (7 bases). The DNA end is more similar to TRBJ2-7, so the J call may be wrong. Germline CDR1 reads MGHRA; CDR2 reads YSYEKL. This CDR3 spans 16 amino acids.

The V call is TRBV5-1, the J call TRBJ1-5, with no clear D. The CDR3 sequence is 11 residues long. V lost 4 bases, J lost 11 bases, and 10 bases lay in between. The germline gives CDR1 SGHRS, CDR2 YFSETQ. CDR3 in DNA: TGCGCCAGCAGCCTACAGAGGGCCCAGCATTTT. Protein: CASSLQRAQHF.

The rearrangement joins TRBV7-9 to TRBJ2-7, with 8 bases fitting TRBD1. Trimming took 6 bases from V and 1 from J; bases not matched to a gene: 11. The germline CDR1 and CDR2 sequences are SEHNR and FQNEAQ (reference sequence). The CDR3 is 16 amino acids. The CDR3 bases are TGTGCCAGCAGTTCTTACTCAGGGGGCCCTTCCTACGAGCAGTACTTC. Residues: CASSSYSGGPSYEQYF.

This clone was seen once. This chain joins TRBV6-5 and TRBJ2-7; TRBD1 is a possible D gene (5 bases). Germline V lookup: CDR1 MNHEY, CDR2 SVGAGI. V shed 6 bases and J shed 5 bases, with 11 bases lying between them. The CDR3 totals 12 residues. This CDR3 reads CASSNLGDEQYF. CDR3 DNA: TGTGCCAGCAGCAACTTAGGGGACGAGCAGTACTTC.

The chain recombines TRBV5-1 with TRBJ2-5; 9 nucleotides align to TRBD1. The DNA end favors TRBJ2-7, so the J call may be wrong. This CDR3 region has 16 residues. The germline CDR1 and CDR2 sequences are SGHRS and YFSETQ. CDR3 sequence (DNA): TGCGCCAGCAGCTTGGATTCGCCGGGACAGGGCTACGAGCAGTACTTC. Its protein is CASSLDSPGQGYEQYF.

CDR3 coding DNA: TGTGCCATCAGTGGGACAGGGATGGATGGCTACACCTTC. It is translated as CAISGTGMDGYTF. The chain combines TRBV10-3 with TRBJ1-2; 8 bases align to TRBD1. The CDR3 totals 13 residues. V dropped 4 bases and J dropped 6; count of bases not matched to a gene: 4. Germline V gene data show CDR1 as ENHRY and CDR2 as SYGVKD.

This clone was counted only a few times. The chain combines TRBV29-1 with TRBJ2-5; D perhaps matches TRBD2 (6 bases). The V gene lost 4 bases and the J gene lost 1 base, with 7 bases spanning the gap. The germline gives CDR1 SQVTM, CDR2 ANQGSEA. The CDR3 is made up of 12 amino acids. CDR3 region: CSVGRAQETQYF. CDR3 nucleotide sequence: TGCAGCGTTGGGAGGGCCCAAGAGACCCAGTACTTC.

The chain uses TRBV5-1 and TRBJ1-2; possible D gene TRBD1, 5 bases. V shed 0 bases and J shed 3 bases, with 9 bases lying between them. Germline V gives CDR1 SGHRS, CDR2 YFSETQ. CDR3 length equals 14 residues. In DNA, the CDR3 is TGCGCCAGCAGCTTGGTTGGGGGGGACTATGGCTACACCTTC. Translating it yields CASSLVGGDYGYTF.